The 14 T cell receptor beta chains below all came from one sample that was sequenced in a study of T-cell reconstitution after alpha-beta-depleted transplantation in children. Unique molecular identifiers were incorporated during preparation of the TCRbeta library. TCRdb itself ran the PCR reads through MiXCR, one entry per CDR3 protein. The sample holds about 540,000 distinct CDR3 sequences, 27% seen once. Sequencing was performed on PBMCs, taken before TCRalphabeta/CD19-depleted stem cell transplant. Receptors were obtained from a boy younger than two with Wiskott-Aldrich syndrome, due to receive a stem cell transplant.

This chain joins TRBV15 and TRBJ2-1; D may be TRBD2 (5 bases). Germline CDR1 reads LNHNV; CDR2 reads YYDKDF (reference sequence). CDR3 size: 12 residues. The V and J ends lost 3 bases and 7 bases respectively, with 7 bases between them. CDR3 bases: TGTGCCACCAGCAGGGTAGCGAATGAGCAGTTCTTC. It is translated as CATSRVANEQFF.

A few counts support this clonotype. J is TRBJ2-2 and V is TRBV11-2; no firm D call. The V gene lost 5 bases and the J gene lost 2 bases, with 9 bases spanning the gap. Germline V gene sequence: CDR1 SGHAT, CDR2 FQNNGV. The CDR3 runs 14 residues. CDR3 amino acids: CASSAGPNTGELFF. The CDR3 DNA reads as TGTGCCAGCAGCGCCGGGCCCAACACCGGGGAGCTGTTTTTT.

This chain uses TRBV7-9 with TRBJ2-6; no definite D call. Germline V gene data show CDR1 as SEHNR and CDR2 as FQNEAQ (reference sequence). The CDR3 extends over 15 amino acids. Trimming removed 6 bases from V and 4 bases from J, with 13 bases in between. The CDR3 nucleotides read TGTGCCAGCAGGATCGACATCAACGGGGCCAACGTCCTGACTTTC. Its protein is CASRIDINGANVLTF.

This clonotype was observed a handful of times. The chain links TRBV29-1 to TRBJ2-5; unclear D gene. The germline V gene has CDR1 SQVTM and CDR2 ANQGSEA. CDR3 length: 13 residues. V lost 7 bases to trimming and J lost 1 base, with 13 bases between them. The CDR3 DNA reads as TGCAGCGCCGGGTACTCGTCCCAAGAGACCCAGTACTTC. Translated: CSAGYSSQETQYF.

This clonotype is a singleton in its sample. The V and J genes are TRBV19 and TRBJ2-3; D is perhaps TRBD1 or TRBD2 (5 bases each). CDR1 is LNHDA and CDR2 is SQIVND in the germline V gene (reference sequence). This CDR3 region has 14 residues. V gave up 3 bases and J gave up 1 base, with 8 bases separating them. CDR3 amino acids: CASSIRDGTDTQYF. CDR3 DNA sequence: TGTGCCAGTAGTATTCGGGACGGCACAGATACGCAGTATTTT.

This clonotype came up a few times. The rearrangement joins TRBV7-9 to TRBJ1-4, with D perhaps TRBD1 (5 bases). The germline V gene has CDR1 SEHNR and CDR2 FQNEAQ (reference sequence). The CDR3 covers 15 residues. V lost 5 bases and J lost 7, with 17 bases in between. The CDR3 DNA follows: TGTGCCAGCAGCCGCTTTTCGGGACGGCTTGAAAAACTGTTTTTT. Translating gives CASSRFSGRLEKLFF. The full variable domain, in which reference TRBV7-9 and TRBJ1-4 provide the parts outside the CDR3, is DTGVSQNPRHKITKRGQNVTFRCDPISEHNRLYWYRQTLGQGPEFLTYFQNEAQLEKSRLLSDRFSAERPKGSFSTLEIQRTEQGDSAMYLCASSRFSGRLEKLFFGSGTQLSVL.

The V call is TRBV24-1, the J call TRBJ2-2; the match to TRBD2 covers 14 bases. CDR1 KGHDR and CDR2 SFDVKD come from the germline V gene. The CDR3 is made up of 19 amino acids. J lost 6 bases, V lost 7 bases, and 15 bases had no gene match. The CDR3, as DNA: TGTGCCACCAGGAACCCAGAGACTAGCGGGAGGGCCACCGCCGGGGAGCTGTTTTTT. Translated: CATRNPETSGRATAGELFF.

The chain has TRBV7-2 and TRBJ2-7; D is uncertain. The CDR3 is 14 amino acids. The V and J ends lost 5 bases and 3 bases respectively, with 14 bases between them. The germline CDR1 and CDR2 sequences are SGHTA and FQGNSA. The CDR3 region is CASSARWASYEQYF. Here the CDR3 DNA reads TGTGCCAGCAGCGCCCGCTGGGCTAGCTACGAGCAGTACTTC.

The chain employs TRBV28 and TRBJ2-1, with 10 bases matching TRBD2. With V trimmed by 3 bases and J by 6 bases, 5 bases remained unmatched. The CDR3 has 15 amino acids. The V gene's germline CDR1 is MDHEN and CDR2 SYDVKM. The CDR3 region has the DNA TGTGCCAGCAGTTTTCTGCTAGCGGGAGCCAATGAGCAGTTCTTC. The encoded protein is CASSFLLAGANEQFF.

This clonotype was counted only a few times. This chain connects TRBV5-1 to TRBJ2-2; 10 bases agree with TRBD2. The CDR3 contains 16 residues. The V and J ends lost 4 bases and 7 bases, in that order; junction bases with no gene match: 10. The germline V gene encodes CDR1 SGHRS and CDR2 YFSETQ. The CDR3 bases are TGCGCCAGCAGCCTAACCCTAGCGGGAGCGAACGGGGAGCTGTTTTTT. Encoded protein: CASSLTLAGANGELFF.

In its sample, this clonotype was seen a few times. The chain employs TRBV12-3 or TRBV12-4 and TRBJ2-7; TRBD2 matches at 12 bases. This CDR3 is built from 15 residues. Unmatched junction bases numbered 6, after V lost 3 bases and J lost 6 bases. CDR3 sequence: CASSLTSGSLGEQYF. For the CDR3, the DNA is TGTGCCAGCAGTTTGACTAGCGGGAGCTTAGGCGAGCAGTACTTC.

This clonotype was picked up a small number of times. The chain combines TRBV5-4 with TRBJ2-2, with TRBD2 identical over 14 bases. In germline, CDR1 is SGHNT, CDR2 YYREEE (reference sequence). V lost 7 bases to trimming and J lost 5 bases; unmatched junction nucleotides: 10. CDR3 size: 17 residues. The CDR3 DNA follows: TGTGCCAGCCGATCCGGGACTAGCGGGAGTAGGACCGGGGAGCTGTTTTTT. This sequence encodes CASRSGTSGSRTGELFF.

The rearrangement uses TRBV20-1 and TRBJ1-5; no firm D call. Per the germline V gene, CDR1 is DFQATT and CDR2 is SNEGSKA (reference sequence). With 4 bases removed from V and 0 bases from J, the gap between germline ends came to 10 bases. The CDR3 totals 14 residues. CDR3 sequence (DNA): TGCAGTGCTACTGACGTAAATAGCAATCAGCCCCAGCATTTT. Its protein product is CSATDVNSNQPQHF.

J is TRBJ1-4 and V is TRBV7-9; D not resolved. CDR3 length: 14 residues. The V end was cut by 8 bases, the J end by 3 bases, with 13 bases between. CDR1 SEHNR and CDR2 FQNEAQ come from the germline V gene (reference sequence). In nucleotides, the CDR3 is TGTGCCAGCGCTTTGAGGTCCTCTAATGAAAAACTGTTTTTT. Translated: CASALRSSNEKLFF.